The T cell receptor (beta chain) under discussion was sequenced for a study of early stage breast cancer tumors. Looking at the study overall: Among roughly twelve ER+/PR+/HER2- tumors, eight were ductal, four lobular.

Each sample had two DNA replicates, 0.5 ug blood or roughly 1.4 ug tissue. TCRdb's copy holds only in-frame clones and misses some; the assay was immunoSEQ multiplex PCR. This table holds 51,000 or so clones, around 83% found once. CDR1 LNHNV and CDR2 YYDKDF come from the germline V gene (reference sequence). This CDR3 comprises 15 residues. Trimming cost V 1 base and J 7 bases, with 16 bases left between them. Study-wide findings and caveats: Most shared enriched TCRB sequences were commonly generated ones. Comparing each tissue with blood distinguished tumor from normal in about 85% of the 16 patients.

Concerning this clone itself: Antigen unknown.

The TCR sequence derives from a person aged 45-60 years with breast cancer. The J gene is TRBJ1-2, the V gene TRBV15, with D unclear. Sample: blood. This CDR3 reads CATSRGQTSALGYTF. Written as DNA, the CDR3 is TGTGCCACCAGCAGAGGACAAACTTCTGCTCTTGGCTACACCTTC.